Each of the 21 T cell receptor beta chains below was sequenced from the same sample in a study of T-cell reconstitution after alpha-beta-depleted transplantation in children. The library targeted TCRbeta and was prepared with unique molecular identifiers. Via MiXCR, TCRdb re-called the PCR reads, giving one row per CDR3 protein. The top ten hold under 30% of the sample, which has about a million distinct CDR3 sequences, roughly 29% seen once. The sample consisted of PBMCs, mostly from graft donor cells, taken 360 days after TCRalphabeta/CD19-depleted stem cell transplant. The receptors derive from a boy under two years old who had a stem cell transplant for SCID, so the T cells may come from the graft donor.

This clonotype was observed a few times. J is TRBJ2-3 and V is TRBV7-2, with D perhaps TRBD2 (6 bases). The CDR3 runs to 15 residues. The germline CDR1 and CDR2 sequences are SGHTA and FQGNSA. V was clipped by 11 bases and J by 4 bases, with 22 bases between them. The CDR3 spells CASYLRGGRADTQYF. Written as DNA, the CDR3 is TGTGCCTCCTACTTAAGGGGAGGTCGGGCAGATACGCAGTATTTT.

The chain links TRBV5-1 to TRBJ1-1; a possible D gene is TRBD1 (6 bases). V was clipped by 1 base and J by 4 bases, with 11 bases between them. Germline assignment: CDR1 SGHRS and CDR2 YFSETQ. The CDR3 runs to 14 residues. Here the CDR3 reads CASSLLGASTEAFF. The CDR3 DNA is TGCGCCAGCAGCTTGTTGGGGGCGTCCACTGAAGCTTTCTTT.

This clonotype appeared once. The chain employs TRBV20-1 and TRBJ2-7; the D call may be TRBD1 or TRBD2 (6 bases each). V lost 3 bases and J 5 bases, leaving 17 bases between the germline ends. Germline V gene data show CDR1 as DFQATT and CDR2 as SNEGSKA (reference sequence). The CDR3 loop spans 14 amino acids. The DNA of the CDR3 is TGCAGTGCTAGCGTGGGGGGCCCGGATGACGAGCAGTACTTC. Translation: CSASVGGPDDEQYF.

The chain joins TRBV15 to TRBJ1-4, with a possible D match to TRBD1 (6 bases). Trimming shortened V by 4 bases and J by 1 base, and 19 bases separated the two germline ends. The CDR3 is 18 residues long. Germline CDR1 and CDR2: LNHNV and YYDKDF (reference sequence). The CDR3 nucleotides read TGTGCCACCAGCAAGAGGGTCAGGGGAGGCCTAACTAATGAAAAACTGTTTTTT. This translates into CATSKRVRGGLTNEKLFF. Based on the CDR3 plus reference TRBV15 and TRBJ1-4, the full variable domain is DAMVIQNPRYQVTQFGKPVTLSCSQTLNHNVMYWYQQKSSQAPKLLFHYYDKDFNNEADTPDNFQSRRPNTSFCFLDIRSPGLGDTAMYLCATSKRVRGGLTNEKLFFGSGTQLSVL.

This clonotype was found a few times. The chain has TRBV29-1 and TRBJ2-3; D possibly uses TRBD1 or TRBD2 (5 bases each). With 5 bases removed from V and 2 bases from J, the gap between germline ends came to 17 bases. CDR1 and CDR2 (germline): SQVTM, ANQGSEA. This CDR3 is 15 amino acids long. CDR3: CSVRNSQGDTDTQYF. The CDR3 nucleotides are TGCAGCGTTCGTAACAGTCAGGGAGACACAGATACGCAGTATTTT.

The CDR3 protein is CASVSRDEQFF. For the CDR3, the DNA is TGTGCCAGCGTCTCGAGGGATGAGCAGTTCTTC. The chain couples TRBV2 to TRBJ2-1; perhaps TRBD2 as D (5 bases). The CDR3 consists of 11 residues. Trimming pared 8 bases from V and 8 bases from J, leaving 10 bases between. Germline loops: CDR1 SNHLY, CDR2 FYNNEI. The variable domain in full, completed from reference TRBV2 and TRBJ2-1, reads EPEVTQTPSHQVTQMGQEVILRCVPISNHLYFYWYRQILGQKVEFLVSFYNNEISEKSEIFDDQFSVERPDGSNFTLKIRSTKLEDSAMYFCASVSRDEQFFGPGTRLTVL.

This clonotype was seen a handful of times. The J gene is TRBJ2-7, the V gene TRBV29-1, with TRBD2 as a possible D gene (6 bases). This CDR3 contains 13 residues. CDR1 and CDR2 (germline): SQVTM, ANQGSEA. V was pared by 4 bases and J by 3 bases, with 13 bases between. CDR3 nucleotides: TGCAGCGTTGGGGGGACTCAGATCTACGAGCAGTACTTC. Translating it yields CSVGGTQIYEQYF.

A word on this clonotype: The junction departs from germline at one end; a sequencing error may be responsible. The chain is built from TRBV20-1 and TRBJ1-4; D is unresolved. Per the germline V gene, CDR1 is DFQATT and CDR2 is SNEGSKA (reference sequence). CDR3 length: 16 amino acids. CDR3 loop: CCARDDTGPFNEKLFF. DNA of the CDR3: TGCTGTGCTAGAGATGATACCGGCCCTTTCAATGAAAAACTGTTTTTT.

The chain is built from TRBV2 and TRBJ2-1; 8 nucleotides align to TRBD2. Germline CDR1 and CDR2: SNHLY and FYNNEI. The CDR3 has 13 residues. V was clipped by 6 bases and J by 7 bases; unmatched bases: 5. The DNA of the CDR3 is TGTGCCAGCAGGCGGGAGGTCTCAAATGAGCAGTTCTTC. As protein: CASRREVSNEQFF.

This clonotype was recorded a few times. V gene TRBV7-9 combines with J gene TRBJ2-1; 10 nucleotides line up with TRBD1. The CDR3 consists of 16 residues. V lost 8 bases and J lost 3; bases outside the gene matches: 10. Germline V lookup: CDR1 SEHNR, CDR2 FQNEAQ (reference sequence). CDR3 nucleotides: TGTGCCAGCGAAAAGCCTAGGACAGGGGGCTACAATGAGCAGTTCTTC. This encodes CASEKPRTGGYNEQFF. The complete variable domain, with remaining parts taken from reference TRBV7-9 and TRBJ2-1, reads DTGVSQNPRHKITKRGQNVTFRCDPISEHNRLYWYRQTLGQGPEFLTYFQNEAQLEKSRLLSDRFSAERPKGSFSTLEIQRTEQGDSAMYLCASEKPRTGGYNEQFFGPGTRLTVL.

CDR3 protein: CASKTVVGPTSNQPQHF. The CDR3 DNA follows: TGTGCCAGTAAGACGGTAGTCGGACCGACCTCCAATCAGCCCCAGCATTTT. The rearrangement uses TRBV19 and TRBJ1-5, with D unclear. Germline lookup yields CDR1 LNHDA and CDR2 SQIVND (reference sequence). CDR3 length: 17 amino acids. V lost 7 bases and J lost 3, with 22 bases in between. Full variable domain (outside the CDR3, taken from reference TRBV19 and TRBJ1-5): DGGITQSPKYLFRKEGQNVTLSCEQNLNHDAMYWYRQDPGQGLRLIYYSQIVNDFQKGDIAEGYSVSREKKESFPLTVTSAQKNPTAFYLCASKTVVGPTSNQPQHFGDGTRLSIL.

CDR3 bases: TGTGCCAGCAGTTTACATCAGGGAGGCGAGCAGTTCTTC. This gives the protein CASSLHQGGEQFF. V and J are TRBV28 and TRBJ2-1, with D possibly matching TRBD2 (6 bases). This CDR3 has 13 amino acids. The germline gives CDR1 MDHEN, CDR2 SYDVKM. Trimming shortened V by 2 bases and J by 10 bases, and 12 bases separated the two germline ends. Together with reference TRBV28 and TRBJ2-1, the CDR3 gives the full variable domain: DVKVTQSSRYLVKRTGEKVFLECVQDMDHENMFWYRQDPGLGLRLIYFSYDVKMKEKGDIPEGYSVSREKKERFSLILESASTNQTSMYLCASSLHQGGEQFFGPGTRLTVL.

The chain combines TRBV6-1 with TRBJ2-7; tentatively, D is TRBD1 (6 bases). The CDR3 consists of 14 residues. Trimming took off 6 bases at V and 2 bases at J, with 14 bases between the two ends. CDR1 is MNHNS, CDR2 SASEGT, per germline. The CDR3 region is CASRFVTGPYEQYF. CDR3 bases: TGTGCCAGCAGATTTGTCACAGGGCCCTACGAGCAGTACTTC.

This CDR3 reads CSASRPSGGGYNEQFF. The CDR3 DNA is TGCAGTGCTAGCCGACCTAGCGGGGGGGGATACAATGAGCAGTTCTTC. The chain joins TRBV20-1 to TRBJ2-1, with TRBD2 matching over 12 bases. Germline trimming cut 3 bases from V and 4 bases from J; bases unmatched to any gene: 7. Germline CDR1 is DFQATT and CDR2 is SNEGSKA (reference sequence). This CDR3 is 16 amino acids long.

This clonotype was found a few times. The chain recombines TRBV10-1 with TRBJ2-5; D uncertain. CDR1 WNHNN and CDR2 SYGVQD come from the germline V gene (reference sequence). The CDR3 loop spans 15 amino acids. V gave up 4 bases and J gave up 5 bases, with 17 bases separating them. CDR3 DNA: TGCGCCAGCAGTGGTTCCGACACCCGAGCTGAGACCCAGTACTTC. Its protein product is CASSGSDTRAETQYF.

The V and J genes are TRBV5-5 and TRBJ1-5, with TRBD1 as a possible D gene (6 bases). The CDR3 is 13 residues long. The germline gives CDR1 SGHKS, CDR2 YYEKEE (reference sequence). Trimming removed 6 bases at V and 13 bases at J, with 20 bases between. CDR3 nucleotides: TGTGCCAGCACCCTTACTATGACAGGAAAGCAGCATTTT. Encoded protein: CASTLTMTGKQHF. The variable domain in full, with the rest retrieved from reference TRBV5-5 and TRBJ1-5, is DAGVTQSPTHLIKTRGQQVTLRCSPISGHKSVSWYQQVLGQGPQFIFQYYEKEERGRGNFPDRFSARQFPNYSSELNVNALLLGDSALYLCASTLTMTGKQHFGDGTRLSIL.

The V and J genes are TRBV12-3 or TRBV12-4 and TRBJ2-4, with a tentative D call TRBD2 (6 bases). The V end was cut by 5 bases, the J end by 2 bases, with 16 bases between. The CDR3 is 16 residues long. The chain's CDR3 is CASSRDYRTTKNIQYF. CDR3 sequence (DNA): TGTGCCAGCAGTCGCGACTATCGGACTACCAAAAACATTCAGTACTTC.

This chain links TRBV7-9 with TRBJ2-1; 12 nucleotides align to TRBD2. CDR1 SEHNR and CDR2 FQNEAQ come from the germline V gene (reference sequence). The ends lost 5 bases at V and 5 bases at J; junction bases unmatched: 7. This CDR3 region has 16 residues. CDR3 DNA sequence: TGTGCCAGCAGCGCCGCTAGCGGGGGGGCGCACAATGAGCAGTTCTTC. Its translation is CASSAASGGAHNEQFF.

This CDR3 is CASSLAGWGSYEQYF. The CDR3 DNA is TGCGCCAGCAGCTTGGCCGGTTGGGGATCCTACGAGCAGTACTTC. The chain combines TRBV5-1 with TRBJ2-7; D call uncertain. Trimming cost V 0 bases and J 1 base, with 11 bases left between them. The CDR3 spans 15 residues. Germline V gives CDR1 SGHRS, CDR2 YFSETQ.

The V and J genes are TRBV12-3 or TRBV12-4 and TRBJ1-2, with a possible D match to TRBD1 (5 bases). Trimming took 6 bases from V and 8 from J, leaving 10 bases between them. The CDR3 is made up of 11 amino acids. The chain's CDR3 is CASRMGDGYTF. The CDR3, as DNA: TGTGCCAGCAGGATGGGGGACGGCTACACCTTC.

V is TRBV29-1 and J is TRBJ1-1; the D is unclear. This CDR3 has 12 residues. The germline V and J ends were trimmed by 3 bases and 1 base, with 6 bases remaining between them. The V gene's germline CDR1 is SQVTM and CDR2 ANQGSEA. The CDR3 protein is CSVDRQNTEAFF. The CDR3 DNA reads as TGCAGCGTTGACCGTCAGAACACTGAAGCTTTCTTT.